This T cell receptor beta chain was sequenced in a study of blood T cell repertoires in COVID-19 (dated by TCRdb to the early 2020s). General notes on the study: Samples from collaborators originated in the United States, Italy and Spain and spanned both the acute and convalescent phases of COVID-19. The prospective study material was composed of cDNA or gDNA derived from T cells, B-cell-depleted T cells, or PBMCs. Deeply sampled blood TCRbeta repertoires from subjects exposed to, actively infected with, or recovered from COVID-19 were included in the dataset. The repertoires were released in a freely available public database intended as a resource for research on the immune response to SARS-CoV-2. The samples were drawn from the first 160 participants of the ongoing ImmuneRACE study and from 1,254 subjects provided by 6 global collaborators. A de-identified subject ID, COVID-19 status, age in years and sex were almost always included in the sample metadata. Where HLA class I and class II types were available, the types were taken from metadata supplied by the sample provider, not from assay-based typing.

With respect to this clone: Its recognized antigen is unknown. Per-base quality was not reported, and no clone a single base away is much larger than it.

TCRbeta CDR3 regions were amplified from genomic DNA using the immunoSEQ Assay, a bias-controlled multiplex PCR. Processing in the source paper ran as follows. The number of nucleated cells in each sample was estimated by amplification of reference gene primers within the assay. To quantify the absolute abundance of each unique TCRbeta CDR3 rearrangement, sequence reads were collapsed and filtered. For each sample, productive Simpson clonality was calculated as the square root of Simpson's diversity index over productive rearrangements. TCRdb stores this immuneACCESS table with in-frame sequences only. Part of the clones is absent; in the studies checked, under half of the shortfall reflects unresolved V genes, and no reason is known for the rest. The V and J calls and the clone size are those of that table, but D and trimming were determined from the DNA. The sample table contains some 53,000 clones; only one count was recorded for about 91% of them. Jointly, the top ten make up over 4% of the sample.

Results the study describes overall, beyond this receptor: Clinical and demographic metadata were provided uncurated, with the amount varying by source and participant.

Whole blood was collected in K2EDTA tubes by collaborating institutions according to the institutions' own protocols. For TCRbeta analysis, collaborator samples were shipped as frozen whole blood, as isolated PBMCs, or as DNA extracted from either sample type. Based on the germline V gene (reference sequence), the CDR1 and CDR2 sequences are LNHDA and SQIVND. CDR3 length: 16 amino acids, cysteine to phenylalanine. The entry retains the CDR3 DNA only, 48 bases that are in frame from base 1. V and J are trimmed by 3 bases and 2 bases, and the gene matches miss 7 bases of the junction. The chain was built from TRBV19 and TRBJ1-5; TRBD1 lines up with 7 middle nucleotides. Sequencing used peripheral blood. This TCR came from a man in his sixties with active COVID-19. The bases are TGTGCCAGTAGTATTACAGGGGCTAGGGGCAATCAGCCCCAGCATTTT. Its translation is CASSITGARGNQPQHF.